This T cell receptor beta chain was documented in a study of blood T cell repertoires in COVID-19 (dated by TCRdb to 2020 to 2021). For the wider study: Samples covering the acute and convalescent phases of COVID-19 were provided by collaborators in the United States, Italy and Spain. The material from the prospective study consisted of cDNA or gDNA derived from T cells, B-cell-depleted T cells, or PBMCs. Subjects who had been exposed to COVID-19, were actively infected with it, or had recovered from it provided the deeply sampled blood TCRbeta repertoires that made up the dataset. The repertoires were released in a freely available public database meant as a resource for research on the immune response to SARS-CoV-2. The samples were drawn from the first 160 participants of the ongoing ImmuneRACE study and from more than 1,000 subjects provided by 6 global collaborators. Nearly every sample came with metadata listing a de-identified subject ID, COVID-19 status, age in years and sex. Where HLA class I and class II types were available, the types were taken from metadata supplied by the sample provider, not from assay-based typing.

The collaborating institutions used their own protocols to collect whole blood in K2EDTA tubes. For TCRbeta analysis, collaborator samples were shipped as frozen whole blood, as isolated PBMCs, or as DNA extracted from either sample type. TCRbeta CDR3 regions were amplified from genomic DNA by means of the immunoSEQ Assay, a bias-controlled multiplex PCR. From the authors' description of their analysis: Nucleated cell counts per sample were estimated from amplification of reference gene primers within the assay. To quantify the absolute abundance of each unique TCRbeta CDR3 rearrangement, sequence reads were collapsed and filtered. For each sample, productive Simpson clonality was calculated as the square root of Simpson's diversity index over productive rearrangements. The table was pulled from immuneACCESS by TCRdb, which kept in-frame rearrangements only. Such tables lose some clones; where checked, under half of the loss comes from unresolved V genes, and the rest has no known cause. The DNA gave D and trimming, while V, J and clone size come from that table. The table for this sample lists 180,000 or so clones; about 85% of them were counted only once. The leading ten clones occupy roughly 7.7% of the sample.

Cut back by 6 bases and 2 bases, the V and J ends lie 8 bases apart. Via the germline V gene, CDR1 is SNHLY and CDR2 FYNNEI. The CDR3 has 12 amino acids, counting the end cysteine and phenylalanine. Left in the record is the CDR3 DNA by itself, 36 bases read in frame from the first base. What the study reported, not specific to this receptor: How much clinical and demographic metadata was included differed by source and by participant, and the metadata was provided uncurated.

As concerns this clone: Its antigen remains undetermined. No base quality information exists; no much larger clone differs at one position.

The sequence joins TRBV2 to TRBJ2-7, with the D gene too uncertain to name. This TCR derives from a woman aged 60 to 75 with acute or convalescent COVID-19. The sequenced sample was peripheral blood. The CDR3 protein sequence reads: CASRGRAYEQYF. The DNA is TGTGCCAGCAGGGGCCGCGCCTACGAGCAGTACTTC.